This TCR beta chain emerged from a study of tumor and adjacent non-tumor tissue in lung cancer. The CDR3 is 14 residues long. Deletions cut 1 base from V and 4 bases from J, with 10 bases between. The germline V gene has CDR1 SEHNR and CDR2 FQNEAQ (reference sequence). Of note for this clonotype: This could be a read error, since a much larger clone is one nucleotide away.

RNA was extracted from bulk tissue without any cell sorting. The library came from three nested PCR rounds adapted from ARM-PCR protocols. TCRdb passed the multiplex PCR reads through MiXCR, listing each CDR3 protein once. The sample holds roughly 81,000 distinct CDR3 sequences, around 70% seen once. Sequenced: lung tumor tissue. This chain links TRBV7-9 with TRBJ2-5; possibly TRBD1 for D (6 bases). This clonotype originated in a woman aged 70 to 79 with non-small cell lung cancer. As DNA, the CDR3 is TGTGCCAGCAGCTTAGGAGGGGGACGAGAGACCCAGTACTTC. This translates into CASSLGGGRETQYF. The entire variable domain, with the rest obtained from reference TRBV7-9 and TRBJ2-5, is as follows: DTGVSQNPRHKITKRGQNVTFRCDPISEHNRLYWYRQTLGQGPEFLTYFQNEAQLEKSRLLSDRFSAERPKGSFSTLEIQRTEQGDSAMYLCASSLGGGRETQYFGPGTRLLVL.